These T cell receptor beta chains were read from a single sample in a study of T cells in Graves' hyperthyroidism and ophthalmopathy. TCRdb used MiXCR to reprocess the multiplex PCR reads, holding one entry per CDR3 protein. The sample includes 500,000 to 550,000 distinct CDR3 sequences, 20% of them seen just once. Sequenced: blood. The receptors here all came from a man between 18 and 29 years old with Graves' hyperthyroidism. Each CDR3 is given with its conserved first and last residue. The D gene is left open where the match is weak. A clone size is listed for some rows: how often the clone was seen (once, few, many), or a class if it is expanded.

many,17,.,TRBJ2-5,TRBV28,CASSLSGPGQLQETQYF,TGTGCCAGCAGTTTAAGCGGGCCTGGACAGCTCCAAGAGACCCAGTACTTC
.,14,TRBD2,TRBJ2-5,TRBV29-1,CSVEPGTSGETQYF,TGCAGCGTTGAACCGGGGACTAGCGGAGAGACCCAGTACTTC
.,14,.,TRBJ1-6,TRBV5-1,CASREQGRLSPLHF,TGCGCCAGCAGAGAACAGGGACGTCTCTCACCCCTCCACTTT
many,14,.,TRBJ1-1,TRBV5-1,CASRTQGSDTEAFF,TGCGCCAGCAGGACTCAAGGGAGTGACACTGAAGCTTTCTTT
few,15,TRBD2,TRBJ2-5,TRBV11-3,CASSFGLVVEETQYF,TGTGCCAGCAGCTTCGGACTAGTGGTGGAAGAGACCCAGTACTTC
many,13,.,TRBJ1-5,TRBV6-5,CASKSENNQPQHF,TGTGCCAGCAAGTCAGAAAATAATCAGCCCCAGCATTTT
.,13,.,TRBJ2-2,TRBV6-1,CASSPINTGELFF,TGTGCCAGCAGTCCGATAAACACCGGGGAGCTGTTTTTT
many,13,.,TRBJ1-1,TRBV19,CASSSTQGTEAFF,TGTGCCAGTAGTTCGACCCAAGGAACTGAAGCTTTCTTT
many,12,.,TRBJ1-5,TRBV30,CAWSVLGVEVHF,TGTGCCTGGAGTGTACTGGGCGTTGAGGTACATTTT
many,13,.,TRBJ1-1,TRBV28,CASTPRRGTEAFF,TGTGCCAGCACTCCCCGTCGGGGGACTGAAGCTTTCTTT
.,15,TRBD1,TRBJ2-1,TRBV6-5,CASNSRTGGRDEQFF,TGTGCCAGCAATTCTCGGACAGGGGGCCGGGATGAGCAGTTCTTC
.,12,.,TRBJ1-3,TRBV6-1,CASTRQANTIYF,TGTGCCAGCACTAGACAGGCGAACACCATATATTTT
few,14,.,TRBJ2-2,TRBV28,CASHNWAQHGELFF,TGTGCCAGCCACAATTGGGCTCAGCACGGGGAGCTGTTTTTT
many,13,TRBD1,TRBJ1-2,TRBV2,CASGGQGAGGYTF,TGTGCCAGCGGCGGACAGGGGGCGGGAGGCTACACCTTC
many,14,.,TRBJ1-1,TRBV12-3/TRBV12-4,CASTSFSTPEDLSF,TGTGCCAGCACCTCTTTCAGTACCCCGGAGGATTTGAGCTTT
.,15,.,TRBJ2-5,TRBV6-1,CASTRGPEYQETQYF,TGTGCCAGCACCAGGGGACCTGAGTACCAAGAGACCCAGTACTTC
many,13,TRBD1,TRBJ2-7,TRBV20-1,CSARGQADYEQYF,TGCAGTGCTAGGGGACAGGCGGATTACGAGCAGTACTTC
many,14,TRBD1,TRBJ1-5,TRBV11-2,CASSLGTGNQPQHF,TGTGCCAGCAGTTTAGGGACAGGCAATCAGCCCCAGCATTTT
many,19,.,TRBJ2-6,TRBV19,CASSIGGTAFLSGANVLTF,TGTGCCAGTAGTATCGGCGGGACAGCCTTCCTCTCTGGGGCCAACGTCCTGACTTTC
many,13,.,TRBJ2-7,TRBV28,CASSSLGGGEQYF,TGTGCCAGCAGTTCACTAGGGGGAGGCGAGCAGTACTTC
many,14,.,TRBJ1-2,TRBV10-2,CASSDRSLSYGYTF,TGCGCCAGCAGCGACAGGTCCCTCAGCTATGGCTACACCTTC
many,14,TRBD1,TRBJ2-5,TRBV7-6,CASSFVGGAETQYF,TGTGCCAGCAGCTTTGTAGGGGGCGCTGAGACCCAGTACTTC
.,14,.,TRBJ1-1,TRBV30,CAWSLVHPNTEAFF,TGTGCCTGGAGTCTCGTACACCCGAACACTGAAGCTTTCTTT
many,16,TRBD2,TRBJ2-6,TRBV12-5,CASGLAGGSGANVLTF,TGTGCTAGTGGTCTCGCGGGGGGGTCTGGGGCCAACGTCCTGACTTTC
many,16,.,TRBJ2-2,TRBV12-3/TRBV12-4,CASSLGGPLNTGELFF,TGTGCCAGCAGTCTCGGGGGTCCCCTGAACACCGGGGAGCTGTTTTTT
.,14,TRBD2,TRBJ2-5,TRBV20-1,CSASGRLAGETQYF,TGCAGTGCTAGTGGCCGACTAGCGGGAGAGACCCAGTACTTC
many,14,TRBD1,TRBJ1-1,TRBV13,CASSFGTGEGEAFF,TGTGCCAGCAGCTTCGGGACAGGGGAAGGTGAAGCTTTCTTT
many,12,.,TRBJ2-7,TRBV6-6,CASSSRGSEQYF,TGTGCCAGCAGTTCCCGCGGTAGCGAGCAGTACTTC
many,16,.,TRBJ1-6,TRBV6-2/TRBV6-3,CASSYPTALWGSPLHF,TGTGCCAGCAGTTACCCAACAGCACTTTGGGGTTCACCCCTCCACTTT
.,17,.,TRBJ1-2,TRBV2,CASSIRASGDINYGYTF,TGTGCCAGCAGTATCAGGGCCTCAGGGGATATTAACTATGGCTACACCTTC
.,17,.,TRBJ1-5,TRBV3-1,CASSQEGERVSNQPQHF,TGTGCCAGCAGCCAAGAGGGCGAGAGGGTTAGCAATCAGCCCCAGCATTTT
.,16,TRBD2,TRBJ2-5,TRBV12-3/TRBV12-4,CAGSLHRSGGTETQYF,TGCGCCGGCAGTCTCCACCGGAGCGGGGGGACTGAGACCCAGTACTTC
many,12,.,TRBJ1-1,TRBV30,CAWGNRNTEAFF,TGTGCCTGGGGTAACAGGAACACTGAAGCTTTCTTT
.,14,.,TRBJ1-2,TRBV12-3/TRBV12-4,CASSLAPSPEGYTF,TGTGCCAGCAGTTTAGCGCCCAGTCCGGAAGGCTACACCTTC
.,16,.,TRBJ2-2,TRBV5-1,CASSFPAQGGAGELFF,TGCGCCAGCAGCTTCCCCGCACAGGGAGGGGCCGGGGAGCTGTTTTTT
.,12,.,TRBJ1-1,TRBV11-2,CASRLPGLQAFF,TGTGCCAGCAGACTTCCAGGATTGCAAGCTTTCTTT
many,13,.,TRBJ1-1,TRBV30,CAWSVLVWTEAFF,TGTGCCTGGAGTGTACTGGTGTGGACTGAAGCTTTCTTT
.,14,.,TRBJ2-7,TRBV5-1,CASSPKQGAYEQYF,TGCGCCAGCAGCCCTAAACAGGGAGCCTACGAGCAGTACTTC
many,9,.,TRBJ1-1,TRBV10-1,CAGTVEAFF,TGCGCCGGGACGGTAGAAGCTTTCTTT
many,13,TRBD2,TRBJ2-5,TRBV6-5,CASSKSGGETQYF,TGTGCCAGCAGCAAAAGCGGGGGGGAGACCCAGTACTTC
few,14,TRBD2,TRBJ2-7,TRBV20-1,CSARTSGGAKEQYF,TGCAGTGCAAGGACTAGCGGGGGGGCAAAAGAGCAGTACTTC
many,17,TRBD1,TRBJ2-2,TRBV6-1,CASSVRTGYANTGELFF,TGTGCCAGCAGTGTCCGGACAGGGTACGCGAACACCGGGGAGCTGTTTTTT
few,17,.,TRBJ1-6,TRBV5-1,CASSYGRGYSYNSPLHF,TGCGCCAGCAGCTATGGCCGGGGATACTCCTATAATTCACCCCTCCACTTT
many,16,.,TRBJ2-6,TRBV6-5,CASSYAQGAGANVLTF,TGTGCCAGCAGTTACGCCCAGGGAGCTGGGGCCAACGTCCTGACTTTC
few,14,.,TRBJ1-2,TRBV6-1,CASSELTENYGYTF,TGTGCCAGCAGTGAACTGACAGAGAACTATGGCTACACCTTC
many,16,.,TRBJ1-5,TRBV28,CASSEGNPNSNQPQHF,TGTGCCAGCTCTGAGGGAAACCCTAATAGCAATCAGCCCCAGCATTTT
.,15,TRBD2,TRBJ2-7,TRBV11-2,CASSPLTGGPYEQYF,TGTGCCAGCAGCCCATTAACGGGAGGGCCCTACGAGCAGTACTTC
few,15,TRBD1,TRBJ2-2,TRBV12-3/TRBV12-4,CASSLQGAVTGELFF,TGTGCCAGCAGTTTACAGGGGGCGGTCACCGGGGAGCTGTTTTTT
.,15,TRBD2,TRBJ2-7,TRBV6-1,CASSTGVRTRSEQYF,TGTGCCAGCAGCACGGGGGTCCGGACTAGGTCAGAGCAGTACTTC
many,14,.,TRBJ1-2,TRBV12-3/TRBV12-4,CATSPSGTTGGYTF,TGTGCCACCTCCCCCTCCGGGACAACTGGAGGCTACACCTTC
many,14,.,TRBJ2-7,TRBV2,CASSGAGNYLEQYF,TGTGCCAGCAGTGGGGCAGGGAATTATCTCGAGCAGTACTTC
many,12,.,TRBJ2-5,TRBV15,CATSGQPGAQYF,TGTGCCACCAGCGGACAGCCTGGGGCCCAGTACTTC